This T cell receptor (beta chain) emerged from a study of CD8+ T cells in alopecia areata. V was pared by 8 bases and J by 8 bases, with 18 bases between. This CDR3 comprises 12 residues. The V gene's germline CDR1 is SQVTM and CDR2 ANQGSEA. The sequencing template was cDNA reverse transcribed from extracted RNA. Sequencing was performed with immunoSEQ multiplex PCR; in TCRdb, only in-frame clones are kept and a portion is missing. The sample carries roughly 200,000 clones, 63% recorded once. This sample comprised CD4+ T cells sorted from blood, obtained at week 0. The sequence was collected from a human donor with alopecia areata. This sequence joins TRBV29-1 and TRBJ1-2; D gene unclear. CDR3 nucleotides: TGCAGCTCATCAGTAGTGGAAGGCGGCTACACCTTC. As protein: CSSSVVEGGYTF.